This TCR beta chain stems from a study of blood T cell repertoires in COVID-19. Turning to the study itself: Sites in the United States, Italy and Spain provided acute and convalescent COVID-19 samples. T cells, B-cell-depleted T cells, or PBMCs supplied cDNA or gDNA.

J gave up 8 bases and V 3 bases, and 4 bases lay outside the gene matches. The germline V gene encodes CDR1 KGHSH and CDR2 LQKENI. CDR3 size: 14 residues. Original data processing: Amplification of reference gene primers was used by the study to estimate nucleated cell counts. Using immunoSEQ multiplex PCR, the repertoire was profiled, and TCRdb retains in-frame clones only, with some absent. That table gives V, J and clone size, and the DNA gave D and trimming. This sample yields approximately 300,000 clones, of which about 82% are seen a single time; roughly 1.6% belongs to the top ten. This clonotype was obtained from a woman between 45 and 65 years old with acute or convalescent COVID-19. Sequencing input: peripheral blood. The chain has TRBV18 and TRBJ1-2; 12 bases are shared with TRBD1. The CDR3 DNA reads TGTGCCAGCTCACCGGGACAGGGGGCGTGGGGCTACACCTTC. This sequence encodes CASSPGQGAWGYTF.